This T cell receptor beta chain was captured in a study of T cell repertoires in cytomegalovirus infection. Details on this clonotype: Its antigen is unidentified.

TCRdb reanalysed the reads using MiXCR and keeps one entry per CDR3 protein. This sample has fewer than 550,000 distinct CDR3 sequences, with approximately 31% found just once. Study-wide points: Dominating the ex vivo response were TCR beta clonotypes that were CMV-specific and HLA-C-restricted.

The clonotype was recovered from a human donor in good health (CMV status not recorded). Some clones in this sample may be carry-over from other donors' samples. The source material was PBMCs.

The chain's CDR3 is CASNDRGYGYTF. Here the CDR3 DNA reads TGTGCCAGCAACGACAGGGGATATGGCTACACCTTC. The chain links TRBV5-6 to TRBJ1-2; TRBD1 matches at 8 bases. CDR1 and CDR2 from the germline V gene are SGHDT and YYEEEE. CDR3 length: 12 amino acids. The junction had 3 bases not matched to a gene; V was cut back by 6 bases and J by 5 bases.